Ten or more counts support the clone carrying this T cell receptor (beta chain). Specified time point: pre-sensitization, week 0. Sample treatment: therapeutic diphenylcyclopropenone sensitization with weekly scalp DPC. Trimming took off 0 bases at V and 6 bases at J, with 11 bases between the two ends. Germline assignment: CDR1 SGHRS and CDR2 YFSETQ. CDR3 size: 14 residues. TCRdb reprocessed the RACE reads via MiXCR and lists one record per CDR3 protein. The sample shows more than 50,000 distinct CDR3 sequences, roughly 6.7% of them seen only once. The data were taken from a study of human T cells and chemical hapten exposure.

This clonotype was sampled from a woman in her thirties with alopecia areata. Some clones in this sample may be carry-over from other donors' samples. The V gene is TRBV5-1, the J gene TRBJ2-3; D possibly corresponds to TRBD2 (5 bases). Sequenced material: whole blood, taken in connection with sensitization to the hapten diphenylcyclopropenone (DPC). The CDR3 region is CASSLVIRGDTQYF. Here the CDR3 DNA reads TGCGCCAGCAGCTTGGTGATTCGCGGGGATACGCAGTATTTT.